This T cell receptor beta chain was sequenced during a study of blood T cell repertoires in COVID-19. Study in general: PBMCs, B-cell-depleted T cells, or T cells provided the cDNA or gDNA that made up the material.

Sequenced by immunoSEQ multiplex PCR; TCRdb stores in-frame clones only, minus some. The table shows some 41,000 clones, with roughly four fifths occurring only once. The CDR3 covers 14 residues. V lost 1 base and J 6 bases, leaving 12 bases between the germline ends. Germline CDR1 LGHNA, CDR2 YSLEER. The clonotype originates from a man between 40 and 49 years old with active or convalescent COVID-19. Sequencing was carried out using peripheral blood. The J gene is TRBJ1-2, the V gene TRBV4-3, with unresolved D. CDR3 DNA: TGCGCCAGCAGCCAAGTAGAGCGGCCCAATGGCTACACCTTC. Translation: CASSQVERPNGYTF.